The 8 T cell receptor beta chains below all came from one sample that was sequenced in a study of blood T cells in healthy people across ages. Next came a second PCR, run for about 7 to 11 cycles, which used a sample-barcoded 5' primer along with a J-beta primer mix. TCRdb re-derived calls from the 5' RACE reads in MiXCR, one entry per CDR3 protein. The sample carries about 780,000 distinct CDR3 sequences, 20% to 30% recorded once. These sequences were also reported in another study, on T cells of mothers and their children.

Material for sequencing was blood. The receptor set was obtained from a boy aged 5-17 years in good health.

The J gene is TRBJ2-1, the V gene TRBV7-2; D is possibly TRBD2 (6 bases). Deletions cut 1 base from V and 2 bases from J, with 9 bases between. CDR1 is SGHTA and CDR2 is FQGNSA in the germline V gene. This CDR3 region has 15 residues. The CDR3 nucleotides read TGTGCCAGCAGCTTAGTGGCTAGCGCCTACAATGAGCAGTTCTTC. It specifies CASSLVASAYNEQFF.

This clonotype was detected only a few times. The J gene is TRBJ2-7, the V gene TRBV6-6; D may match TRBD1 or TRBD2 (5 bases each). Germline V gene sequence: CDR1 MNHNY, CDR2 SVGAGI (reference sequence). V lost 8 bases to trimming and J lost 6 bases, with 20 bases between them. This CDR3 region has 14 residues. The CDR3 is CASSPGTPGFEQYF. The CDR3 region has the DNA TGTGCCAGCTCACCCGGGACGCCGGGTTTCGAGCAGTACTTC.

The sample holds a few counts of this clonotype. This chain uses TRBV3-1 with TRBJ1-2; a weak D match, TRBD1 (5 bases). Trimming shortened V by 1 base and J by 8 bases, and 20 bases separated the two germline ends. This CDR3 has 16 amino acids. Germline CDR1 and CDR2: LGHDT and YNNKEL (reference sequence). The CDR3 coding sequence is TGTGCCAGCAGCCAAGTACTGGGGTTCAGGGCGCGCGGCTACACCTTC. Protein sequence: CASSQVLGFRARGYTF. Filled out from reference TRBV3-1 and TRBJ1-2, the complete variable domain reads DTAVSQTPKYLVTQMGNDKSIKCEQNLGHDTMYWYKQDSKKFLKIMFSYNNKELIINETVPNRFSPKSPDKAHLNLHINSLELGDSAVYFCASSQVLGFRARGYTFGSGTRLTVV.

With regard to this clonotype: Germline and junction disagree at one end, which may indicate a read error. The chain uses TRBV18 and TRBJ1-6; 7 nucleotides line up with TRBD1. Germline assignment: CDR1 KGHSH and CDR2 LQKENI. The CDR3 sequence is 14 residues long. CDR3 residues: CASSPQGFDSPLHF. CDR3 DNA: TGCGCCAGCTCACCACAGGGGTTTGATTCACCCCTCCACTTT.

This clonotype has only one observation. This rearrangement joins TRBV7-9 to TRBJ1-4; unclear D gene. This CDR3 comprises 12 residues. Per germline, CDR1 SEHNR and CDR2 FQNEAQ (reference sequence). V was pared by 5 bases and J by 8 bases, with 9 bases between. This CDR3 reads CASSPVSEKLFF. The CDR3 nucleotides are TGTGCCAGCAGCCCAGTTTCGGAAAAACTGTTTTTT.

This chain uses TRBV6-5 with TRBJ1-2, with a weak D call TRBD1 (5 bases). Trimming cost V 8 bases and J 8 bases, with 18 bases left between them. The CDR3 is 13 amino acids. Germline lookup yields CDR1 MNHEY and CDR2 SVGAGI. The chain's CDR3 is CASLPGGGGGYTF. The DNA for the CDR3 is TGTGCCAGCCTCCCTGGGGGGGGAGGGGGCTACACCTTC.

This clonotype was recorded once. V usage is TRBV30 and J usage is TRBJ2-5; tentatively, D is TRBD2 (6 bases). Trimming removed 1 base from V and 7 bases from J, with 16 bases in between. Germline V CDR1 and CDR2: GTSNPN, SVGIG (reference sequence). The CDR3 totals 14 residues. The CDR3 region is CAWSDTGGALTQYF. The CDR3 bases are TGTGCCTGGAGTGACACAGGAGGGGCGTTGACCCAGTACTTC.

CDR3 loop: CASSFPGVNTEAFF. The CDR3 DNA reads as TGCGCCAGCAGCTTCCCGGGGGTGAACACTGAAGCTTTCTTT. The chain carries TRBV5-1 and TRBJ1-1, with a possible D match to TRBD1 (5 bases). Germline CDR1 and CDR2: SGHRS and YFSETQ. CDR3 length: 14 residues. V lost 2 bases, J lost 0 bases, and 8 bases lay in between.